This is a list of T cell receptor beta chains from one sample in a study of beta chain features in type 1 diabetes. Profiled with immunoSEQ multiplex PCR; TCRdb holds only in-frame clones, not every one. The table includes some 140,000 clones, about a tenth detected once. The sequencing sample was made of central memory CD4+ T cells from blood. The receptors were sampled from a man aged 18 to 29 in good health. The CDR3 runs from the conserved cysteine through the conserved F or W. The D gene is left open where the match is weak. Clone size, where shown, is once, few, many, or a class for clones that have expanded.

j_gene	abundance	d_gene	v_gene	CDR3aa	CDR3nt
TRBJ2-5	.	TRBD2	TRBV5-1	CASSDGMITSGGQTQYF	TGCGCCAGCAGCGATGGGATGATAACTAGCGGGGGTCAGACCCAGTACTTC
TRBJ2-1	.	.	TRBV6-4	CASSDSAGDYNEQFF	TGTGCCAGCAGTGACTCGGCAGGGGATTACAATGAGCAGTTCTTC
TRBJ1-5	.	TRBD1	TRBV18	CASSGGTGRMNSNQPQHF	TGTGCCAGCTCGGGTGGGACAGGGCGCATGAATAGCAATCAGCCCCAGCATTTT
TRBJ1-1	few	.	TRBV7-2	CASSASRVTPEAFF	TGTGCCAGCAGCGCAAGCAGGGTTACCCCTGAAGCTTTCTTT
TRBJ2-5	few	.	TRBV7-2	CASSLVGAETQYF	TGTGCCAGCAGCTTAGTGGGGGCGGAGACCCAGTACTTC
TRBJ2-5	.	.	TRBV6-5	CASSPAGLETQYF	TGTGCCAGCAGCCCGGCAGGGTTGGAGACCCAGTACTTC
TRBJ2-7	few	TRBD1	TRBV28	CASSLPSPGGYEQYF	TGTGCCAGCAGTTTACCCTCCCCAGGGGGCTACGAGCAGTACTTC
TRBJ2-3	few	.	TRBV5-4	CASSSRTVRDTQYF	TGTGCCAGCAGCTCCCGGACAGTCAGGGATACGCAGTATTTT
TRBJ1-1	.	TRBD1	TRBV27	CASIERQGLTEAFF	TGTGCCAGCATCGAACGACAGGGACTCACTGAAGCTTTCTTT
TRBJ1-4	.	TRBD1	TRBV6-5	CASSPRDRVEKLFF	TGTGCCAGCAGCCCTAGGGACAGGGTGGAAAAACTGTTTTTT
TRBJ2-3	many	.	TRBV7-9	CASSLARQSSTDTQYF	TGTGCCAGCAGCTTAGCAAGACAGAGTTCGACAGATACGCAGTATTTT
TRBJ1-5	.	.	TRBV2	CASNRQADQPQHF	TGTGCCAGCAATCGACAGGCTGATCAGCCCCAGCATTTT
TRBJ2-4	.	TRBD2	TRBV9	CASSVSSGKNIQYF	TGTGCCAGCAGCGTATCTAGCGGCAAAAACATTCAGTACTTC
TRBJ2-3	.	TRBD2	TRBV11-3	CASSQSSGAPQYF	TGTGCCAGCAGCCAGAGCAGCGGGGCACCGCAGTATTTT
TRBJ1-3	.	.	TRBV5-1	CASSSSLGNTIYF	TGCGCCAGCAGCTCCAGTCTTGGAAACACCATATATTTT
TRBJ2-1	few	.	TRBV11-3	CASSLGQYNEQFF	TGTGCCAGCAGCTTGGGACAATACAATGAGCAGTTCTTC
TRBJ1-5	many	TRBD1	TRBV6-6	CASNDRGDSNQPQHF	TGTGCCAGCAACGACAGGGGAGATAGCAATCAGCCCCAGCATTTT
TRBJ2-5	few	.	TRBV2	CASRGAGGQETQYF	TGTGCCAGCAGGGGGGCGGGCGGCCAAGAGACCCAGTACTTC
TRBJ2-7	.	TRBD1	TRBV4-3	CASSRWTGDTYEQYF	TGCGCCAGCAGCCGATGGACAGGGGATACCTACGAGCAGTACTTC
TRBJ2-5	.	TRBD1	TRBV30	CAWAGGGETQYF	TGTGCCTGGGCAGGGGGCGGTGAGACCCAGTACTTC
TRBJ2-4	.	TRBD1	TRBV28	CASSRKMTGVGIQYF	TGTGCCAGCAGTCGAAAGATGACAGGGGTTGGCATTCAGTACTTC
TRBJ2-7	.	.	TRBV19	CASSTSAAGAYEQYF	TGTGCCAGTAGTACCTCGGCCGCGGGGGCTTACGAGCAGTACTTC
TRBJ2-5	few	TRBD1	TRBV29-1	CSVESTGGGETQYF	TGCAGCGTTGAAAGCACAGGGGGCGGTGAGACCCAGTACTTC
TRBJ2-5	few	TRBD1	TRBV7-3	CASSLQGARETQYF	TGTGCCAGCAGCTTGCAGGGGGCAAGGGAGACCCAGTACTTC
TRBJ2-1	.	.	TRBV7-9	CASSLGYSSDEQFF	TGTGCCAGCAGCTTAGGTTACAGCTCTGATGAGCAGTTCTTC
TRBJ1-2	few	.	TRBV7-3	CASSADSQYGYTF	TGTGCCAGCAGCGCCGACAGCCAATATGGCTACACCTTC
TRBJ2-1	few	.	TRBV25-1	CASTDRGTGDEQFF	TGTGCCAGCACGGACCGGGGCACGGGGGATGAGCAGTTCTTC
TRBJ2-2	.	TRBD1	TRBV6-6	CASIGQGNTGELFF	TGTGCCAGCATCGGACAGGGGAACACCGGGGAGCTGTTTTTT
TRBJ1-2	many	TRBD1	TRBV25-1	CASSEMGTDGYTF	TGTGCCAGCAGTGAAATGGGGACAGATGGCTACACCTTC
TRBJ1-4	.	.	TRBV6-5	CASSAGVANEKLFF	TGTGCCAGCAGTGCAGGGGTGGCTAATGAAAAACTGTTTTTT
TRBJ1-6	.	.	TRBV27	CASKISNSPLHF	TGTGCCAGCAAAATTAGCAACTCACCCCTCCACTTT
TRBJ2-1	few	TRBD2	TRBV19	CASSIAQGVAGALNEQFF	TGTGCCAGTAGTATAGCCCAGGGGGTAGCGGGGGCCCTCAATGAGCAGTTCTTC
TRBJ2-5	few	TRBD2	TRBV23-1	CASRPSQTSGGWETQYF	TGCGCCAGCAGACCTAGCCAGACTAGCGGGGGATGGGAGACCCAGTACTTC
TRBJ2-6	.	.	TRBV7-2	CASSLGGGSGANVLTF	TGTGCCAGCAGCTTAGGAGGGGGTTCTGGGGCCAACGTCCTGACTTTC
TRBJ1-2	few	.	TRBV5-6	CASSLAQATTYGYTF	TGTGCCAGCAGCTTAGCACAGGCTACTACCTATGGCTACACCTTC
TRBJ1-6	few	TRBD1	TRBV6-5	CASSYSGQTYNSPLHF	TGTGCCAGCAGTTACTCGGGACAGACATATAATTCACCCCTCCACTTT
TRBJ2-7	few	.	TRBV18	CASSPFEMNPSEQYF	TGTGCCAGCTCACCTTTTGAAATGAATCCCAGCGAGCAGTACTTC
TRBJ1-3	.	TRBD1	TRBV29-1	CSVGGTGGNTIYF	TGCAGCGTTGGAGGGACAGGGGGAAACACCATATATTTT
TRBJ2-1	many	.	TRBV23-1	CASTRGLVSSYNEQFF	TGCGCCAGCACCCGCGGCCTGGTTAGCTCCTACAATGAGCAGTTCTTC
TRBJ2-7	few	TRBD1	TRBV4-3	CASSTFGTGIYEQYF	TGCGCCAGCAGCACCTTCGGGACAGGGATCTACGAGCAGTACTTC
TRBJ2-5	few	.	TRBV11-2	CASSLARGFTSQETQYF	TGTGCCAGCAGCTTAGCGCGGGGTTTCACTTCCCAAGAGACCCAGTACTTC
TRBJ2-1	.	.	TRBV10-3	CAIRASDGSSYNEQFF	TGTGCCATCAGGGCCAGCGACGGAAGCTCCTACAATGAGCAGTTCTTC
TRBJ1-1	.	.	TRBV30	CAWSRGKNTEAFF	TGTGCCTGGAGTAGGGGGAAGAACACTGAAGCTTTCTTT
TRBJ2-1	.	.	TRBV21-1	CASSKWGGGYSYNEQFF	TGTGCCAGCAGCAAATGGGGCGGGGGATACTCCTACAATGAGCAGTTCTTC
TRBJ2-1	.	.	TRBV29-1	CSVENNGRLSYNEQFF	TGCAGCGTTGAAAACAATGGCAGATTATCCTACAATGAGCAGTTCTTC
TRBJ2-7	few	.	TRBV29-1	CSVDNSYEQYF	TGCAGCGTTGACAACTCCTACGAGCAGTACTTC
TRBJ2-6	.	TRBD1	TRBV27	CASSRDRALSGANVLTF	TGTGCCAGCAGCCGGGACAGAGCTTTATCTGGGGCCAACGTCCTGACTTTC
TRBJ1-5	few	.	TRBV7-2	CASSLKGGPDSNQPQHF	TGTGCCAGCAGCCTCAAGGGAGGGCCGGATAGCAATCAGCCCCAGCATTTT